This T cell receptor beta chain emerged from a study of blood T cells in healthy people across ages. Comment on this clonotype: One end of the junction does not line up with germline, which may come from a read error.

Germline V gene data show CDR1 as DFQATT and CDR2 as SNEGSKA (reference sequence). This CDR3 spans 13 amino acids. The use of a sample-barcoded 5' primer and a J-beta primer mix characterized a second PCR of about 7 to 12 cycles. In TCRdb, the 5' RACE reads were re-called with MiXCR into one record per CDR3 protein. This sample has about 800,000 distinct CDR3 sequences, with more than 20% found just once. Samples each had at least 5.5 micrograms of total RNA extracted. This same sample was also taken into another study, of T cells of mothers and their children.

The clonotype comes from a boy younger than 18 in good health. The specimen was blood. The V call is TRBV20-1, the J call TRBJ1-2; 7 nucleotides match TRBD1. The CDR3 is CSAPGQLNCGYTF. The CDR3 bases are TGCAGTGCCCCGGGACAGCTTAACTGTGGCTACACCTTC.